The 20 T cell receptor beta chains given below trace back to one sample, sequenced in a study of patients and donors after allogeneic stem cell transplantation. TCRdb recomputed calls from the RT-PCR reads with MiXCR, one row per CDR3 protein. The data hold approximately 160,000 distinct CDR3 sequences, with approximately 24% observed a single time. Sequencing was performed on blood, either unsorted or a sorted T cell fraction (not recorded which). Receptor source: a human donor who was either an allogeneic HSCT recipient or a stem cell or donor lymphocyte infusion donor (not recorded which). It is not recorded whose cells these are; they may come from a transplant donor.

This chain links TRBV27 with TRBJ1-5; TRBD1 might be the D (5 bases). Trimming removed 4 bases at V and 6 bases at J, with 10 bases between. Germline V gene data show CDR1 as MNHEY and CDR2 as SMNVEV (reference sequence). This CDR3 is 13 amino acids long. CDR3 nucleotide sequence: TGTGCCAGCAGTTCAGGGATAGGTCAGCCCCAGCATTTT. This encodes CASSSGIGQPQHF.

Here the CDR3 reads CASSLGLGGETQYF. CDR3 DNA: TGCGCCAGCAGCTTGGGACTAGGGGGAGAGACCCAGTACTTC. The genes are TRBV5-1 and TRBJ2-5; D could derive from TRBD1 or TRBD2 (6 bases each). Deletions cut 0 bases from V and 4 bases from J, with 10 bases between. Germline V CDR1 and CDR2: SGHRS, YFSETQ. The CDR3 has 14 residues.

The genes are TRBV9 and TRBJ2-1; TRBD1 might be the D (5 bases). CDR3 size: 13 residues. The V end was cut by 4 bases, the J end by 5 bases, with 10 bases between. Germline V gene sequence: CDR1 SGDLS, CDR2 YYNGEE. The chain's CDR3 is CASSPGKNNEQFF. The CDR3 bases are TGTGCCAGCAGCCCAGGGAAGAACAATGAGCAGTTCTTC.

The gene calls are TRBV5-1 and TRBJ2-7; possible D gene TRBD1, 6 bases. The germline V and J ends were trimmed by 2 bases and 0 bases, with 9 bases remaining between them. The germline V gene encodes CDR1 SGHRS and CDR2 YFSETQ. The CDR3 is made up of 14 amino acids. CDR3: CASSFAGASYEQYF. The DNA for the CDR3 is TGCGCCAGCAGCTTTGCAGGGGCCTCCTACGAGCAGTACTTC.

V is TRBV6-5 and J is TRBJ1-2; TRBD1 matches 8 bases. Germline CDR1 is MNHEY and CDR2 is SVGAGI. V dropped 0 bases and J dropped 6; count of bases not matched to a gene: 3. This CDR3 is built from 14 residues. The DNA for the CDR3 is TGTGCCAGCAGTTACTCCCCAGGGGGCGATGGCTACACCTTC. Encoded protein: CASSYSPGGDGYTF.

This clonotype has only a few counts. V usage is TRBV29-1 and J usage is TRBJ2-3; D not certain. CDR3 length: 13 amino acids. Trimming pared 6 bases from V and 0 bases from J, leaving 10 bases between. CDR1 and CDR2 (germline): SQVTM, ANQGSEA. As DNA, the CDR3 is TGCAGCGTGTTCCAAACTAGCACAGATACGCAGTATTTT. Its protein product is CSVFQTSTDTQYF.

The chain uses TRBV28 and TRBJ2-3, with D possibly TRBD1 on 5 matching bases. V shed 3 bases and J shed 0 bases, with 28 bases lying between them. The CDR3 totals 21 residues. Germline V gene data show CDR1 as MDHEN and CDR2 as SYDVKM. The CDR3 region is CASSFPLLSLKQVRSTDTQYF. The CDR3 nucleotides are TGTGCCAGCAGTTTCCCCCTCTTGTCGCTAAAACAGGTCAGAAGCACAGATACGCAGTATTTT.

Only a few counts were recorded for this clonotype. The rearrangement links TRBV7-9 to TRBJ2-7, with D possibly TRBD1 on 6 matching bases. Looked up from germline, CDR1 is SEHNR and CDR2 is FQNEAQ (reference sequence). This CDR3 has 13 residues. V shed 5 bases and J shed 4 bases, with 12 bases lying between them. The CDR3 here is CASSETTGYEQYF. For the CDR3, the DNA is TGTGCCAGCAGCGAAACTACAGGGTACGAGCAGTACTTC.

This clonotype was detected a few times. J is TRBJ2-1 and V is TRBV12-5, with 9 bases lining up with TRBD2. The length of the CDR3 is 17 residues. Germline CDR1 LGHNT, CDR2 FRNRAP. With 5 bases clipped from V and 4 bases from J, the junction kept 12 bases outside the gene matches. This CDR3 reads CASGIFPGLAAYNEQFF. The CDR3 bases are TGTGCTAGTGGTATATTTCCGGGACTAGCAGCGTACAATGAGCAGTTCTTC.

This clonotype was counted only a few times. The chain is built from TRBV5-1 and TRBJ2-2; D may be TRBD1 or TRBD2 (5 bases each). CDR3 length: 15 amino acids. From germline, CDR1 is SGHRS and CDR2 YFSETQ. V was clipped by 7 bases and J by 8 bases, with 21 bases between them. This CDR3 reads CASGQGKTGPGELFF. The CDR3 DNA sequence: TGCGCCAGCGGACAAGGGAAAACGGGGCCAGGGGAGCTGTTTTTT. Looking up the rest from reference TRBV5-1 and TRBJ2-2 gives the full variable domain: KAGVTQTPRYLIKTRGQQVTLSCSPISGHRSVSWYQQTPGQGLQFLFEYFSETQRNKGNFPGRFSGRQFSNSRSEMNVSTLELGDSALYLCASGQGKTGPGELFFGEGSRLTVL.

This clonotype was found a few times. The genes are TRBV7-2 and TRBJ1-5, with D uncertain. The CDR3 runs 13 residues. Trimming removed 5 bases at V and 7 bases at J, with 12 bases between. CDR1 SGHTA and CDR2 FQGNSA come from the germline V gene. Here the CDR3 reads CASSQVLGQPQHF. CDR3 DNA: TGTGCCAGCAGCCAGGTCCTGGGGCAGCCCCAGCATTTT.

A few counts support this clonotype. This chain connects TRBV5-1 to TRBJ2-1; the D is unclear. Germline CDR1 is SGHRS and CDR2 is YFSETQ. CDR3 length: 12 residues. V lost 1 base and J 4 bases, leaving 3 bases between the germline ends. CDR3 sequence reads: CASSLWYNEQFF. The CDR3 nucleotides read TGCGCCAGCAGCTTGTGGTACAATGAGCAGTTCTTC.

The table lists this clonotype with a few counts. The chain recombines TRBV12-3 or TRBV12-4 with TRBJ1-1, with D hard to call. The CDR3 contains 14 residues. The V end lost 3 bases, the J end lost 0 bases, and 8 bases lay between the germline ends. The CDR3 sequence: CASSFGLMNTEAFF. The CDR3 coding sequence is TGTGCCAGCAGTTTTGGCCTTATGAACACTGAAGCTTTCTTT.

CDR3 nucleotides: TGTGCCACCAGCTCAAGGACTAGCGCAAACACAGATACGCAGTATTTT. Its translation is CATSSRTSANTDTQYF. The chain uses TRBV15 and TRBJ2-3, with 9 positions matching TRBD2. Germline V lookup: CDR1 LNHNV, CDR2 YYDKDF (reference sequence). V lost 5 bases and J lost 2; bases outside the gene matches: 8. The CDR3 length is 16 residues.

This chain uses TRBV20-1 with TRBJ1-5; 7 positions agree with TRBD1. Trimming cost V 0 bases and J 1 base; bases outside gene matches: 3. Germline lookup yields CDR1 DFQATT and CDR2 SNEGSKA (reference sequence). CDR3 length: 15 amino acids. CDR3 residues: CSARDVTGSNQPQHF. CDR3 DNA: TGCAGTGCTAGAGACGTGACAGGGAGCAATCAGCCCCAGCATTTT.

The chain has TRBV30 and TRBJ2-3, with D possibly TRBD2 on 6 matching bases. With 2 bases removed from V and 1 base from J, the gap between germline ends came to 10 bases. The CDR3 runs 14 residues. Per the germline V gene, CDR1 is GTSNPN and CDR2 is SVGIG (reference sequence). CDR3 residues: CAWSKVAGTDTQYF. Here the CDR3 DNA reads TGTGCCTGGAGTAAAGTAGCGGGCACAGATACGCAGTATTTT.

V gene TRBV20-1 combines with J gene TRBJ2-7; D unresolved. In germline, CDR1 is DFQATT, CDR2 SNEGSKA (reference sequence). The length of the CDR3 is 14 residues. Trimming removed 2 bases at V and 3 bases at J, with 14 bases between. This CDR3 reads CSARSKRTFYEQYF. The CDR3 coding sequence is TGCAGTGCTAGATCGAAGAGGACCTTCTACGAGCAGTACTTC.

The V and J genes are TRBV10-3 and TRBJ2-3; a weak D match, TRBD1 (5 bases). The CDR3 has 13 residues. CDR1 ENHRY and CDR2 SYGVKD come from the germline V gene. The V gene lost 8 bases and the J gene lost 4 bases, with 13 bases spanning the gap. CDR3 region: CAIGPEGADTQYF. In DNA form, the CDR3 reads TGTGCCATCGGTCCCGAAGGGGCAGATACGCAGTATTTT.

This clonotype was found many times. This chain uses TRBV6-5 with TRBJ1-1, with unresolved D. Germline lookup yields CDR1 MNHEY and CDR2 SVGAGI. The CDR3 has 13 amino acids. The V and J ends lost 8 bases and 7 bases respectively, with 17 bases between them. The CDR3 DNA is TGTGCCAGCGCTCGGGGATTCTGGAGTGAAGCTTTCTTT. It specifies CASARGFWSEAFF.

This sequence joins TRBV24-1 and TRBJ2-1; 7 positions agree with TRBD1. Unmatched junction bases numbered 3, after V lost 2 bases and J lost 6 bases. The CDR3 has 14 residues. Germline CDR1 is KGHDR and CDR2 is SFDVKD. CDR3 region: CATSDSGGSNEQFF. DNA of the CDR3: TGTGCCACCAGTGATTCAGGGGGAAGCAATGAGCAGTTCTTC.